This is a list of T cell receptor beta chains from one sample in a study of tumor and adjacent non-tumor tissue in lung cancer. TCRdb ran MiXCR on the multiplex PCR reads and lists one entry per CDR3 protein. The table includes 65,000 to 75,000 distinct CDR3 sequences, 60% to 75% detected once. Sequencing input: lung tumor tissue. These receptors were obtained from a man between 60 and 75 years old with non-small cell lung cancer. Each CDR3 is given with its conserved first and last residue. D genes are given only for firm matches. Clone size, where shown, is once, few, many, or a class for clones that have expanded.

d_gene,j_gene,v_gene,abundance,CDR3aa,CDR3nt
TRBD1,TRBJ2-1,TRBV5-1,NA,CASSMATGGHGNEQFF,TGCGCCAGCAGCATGGCCACAGGGGGCCACGGGAATGAGCAGTTCTTC
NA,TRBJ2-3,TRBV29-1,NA,CSVDGVGPSTDTQYF,TGTAGTGTTGACGGAGTGGGGCCTAGCACAGATACGCAGTATTTT
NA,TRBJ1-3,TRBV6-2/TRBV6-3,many,CASSYPGNTIYF,TGTGCCAGCAGTTACCCTGGAAACACCATATATTTT
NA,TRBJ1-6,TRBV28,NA,CTSSQSARGNSPLHF,TGTACCAGCAGCCAAAGCGCACGGGGGAATTCACCCCTCCACTTT
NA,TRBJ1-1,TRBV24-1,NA,CATSYEGSTEAFF,TGTGCCACCAGTTACGAGGGGTCCACTGAAGCTTTCTTT
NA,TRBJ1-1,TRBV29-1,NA,CSLKGVGNSEAFF,TGCAGCTTGAAAGGGGTGGGGAACAGTGAAGCTTTCTTT
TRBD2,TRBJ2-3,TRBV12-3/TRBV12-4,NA,CASSPTSGRMRYF,TGTGCCAGCAGCCCGACTAGCGGGAGAATGAGGTATTTT
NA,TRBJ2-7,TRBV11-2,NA,CASSFSPTYEQYF,TGTGCCAGCAGCTTCTCTCCAACCTACGAGCAGTACTTC
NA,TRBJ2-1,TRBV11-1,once,CASSLMEETQFF,TGTGCCAGCAGCCTAATGGAAGAGACGCAGTTCTTC
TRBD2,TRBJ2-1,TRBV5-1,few,CASSLVASGMYNEQFF,TGCGCCAGCAGCTTGGTGGCTAGCGGGATGTACAATGAGCAGTTCTTC
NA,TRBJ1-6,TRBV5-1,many,CASSLSVDSPLHF,TGCGCCAGCAGCTTGTCGGTGGATTCACCCCTCCACTTT
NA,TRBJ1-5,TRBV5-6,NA,CVSSLGMGQGNQPQHF,TGTGTCAGCAGCTTGGGTATGGGGCAGGGGAATCAGCCCCAGCATTTT
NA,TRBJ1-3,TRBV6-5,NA,CVSSYSRRSGNTIYF,TGTGTCAGCAGTTACTCCAGAAGATCTGGGAACACCATATATTTT
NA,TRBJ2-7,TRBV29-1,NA,CSVEGGKEEYF,TGCAGCGTTGAAGGAGGGAAGGAGGAGTACTTC
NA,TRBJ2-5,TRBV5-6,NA,CANSRWAETQYF,TGTGCTAACAGCCGCTGGGCAGAGACCCAGTACTTC
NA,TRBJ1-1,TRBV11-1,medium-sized,CASSSDMYDTEAFF,TGTGCCAGCAGCTCGGACATGTACGACACTGAAGCTTTCTTT
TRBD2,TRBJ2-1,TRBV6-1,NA,CASGKLAEGRFF,TGTGCCAGCGGAAAACTAGCGGAAGGACGGTTCTTC
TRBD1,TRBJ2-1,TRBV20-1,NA,CSGDGDRLMNEQCF,TGCAGTGGTGACGGGGACAGGCTTATGAATGAACAGTGCTTC
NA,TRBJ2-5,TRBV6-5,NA,CASSPSRGKGTQYF,TGTGCCAGCAGCCCGTCCCGGGGCAAAGGGACTCAGTACTTC
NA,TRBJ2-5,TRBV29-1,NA,CSVAHRYHETQYF,TGCAGCGTAGCGCACAGATACCATGAGACCCAGTACTTT
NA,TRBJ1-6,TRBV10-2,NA,CASGEFNNSPLHF,TGCGCCAGCGGTGAGTTTAATAATTCACCCCTCCACTTT
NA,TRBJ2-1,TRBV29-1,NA,CRVHQDGTYNEQFF,TGCAGGGTTCACCAGGACGGGACCTACAATGAGCAGTTCTTC
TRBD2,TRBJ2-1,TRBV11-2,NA,CASSLGPSGSYNEQFF,TGTGCCAGCAGCTTAGGTCCTAGCGGGTCCTACAATGAGCAGTTCTTC